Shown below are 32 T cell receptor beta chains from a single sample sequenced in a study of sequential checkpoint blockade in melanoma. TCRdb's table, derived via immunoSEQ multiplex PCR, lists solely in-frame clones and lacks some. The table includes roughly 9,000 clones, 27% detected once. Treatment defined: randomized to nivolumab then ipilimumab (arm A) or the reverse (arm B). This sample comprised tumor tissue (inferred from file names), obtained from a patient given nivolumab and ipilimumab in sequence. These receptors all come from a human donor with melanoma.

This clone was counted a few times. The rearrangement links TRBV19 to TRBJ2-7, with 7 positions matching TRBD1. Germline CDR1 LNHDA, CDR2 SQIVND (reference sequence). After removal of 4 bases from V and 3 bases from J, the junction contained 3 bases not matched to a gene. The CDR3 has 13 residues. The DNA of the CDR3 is TGTGCCAGTAGTAGGGGACAGAGCTACGAGCAGTACTTC. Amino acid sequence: CASSRGQSYEQYF.

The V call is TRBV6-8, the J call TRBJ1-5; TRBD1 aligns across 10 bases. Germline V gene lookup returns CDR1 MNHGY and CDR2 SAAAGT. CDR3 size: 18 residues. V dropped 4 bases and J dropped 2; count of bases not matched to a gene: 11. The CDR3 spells CASSLTGGNTGGNQPQHF. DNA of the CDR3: TGTGCCAGCAGTTTGACAGGGGGCAACACTGGGGGCAATCAGCCCCAGCATTTT.

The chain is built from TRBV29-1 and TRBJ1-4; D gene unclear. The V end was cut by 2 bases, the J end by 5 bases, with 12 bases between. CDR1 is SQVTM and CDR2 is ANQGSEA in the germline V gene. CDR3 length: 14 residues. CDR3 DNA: TGCAGCGTTGAAAACACTCATGGGAATGAAAAACTGTTTTTT. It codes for CSVENTHGNEKLFF.

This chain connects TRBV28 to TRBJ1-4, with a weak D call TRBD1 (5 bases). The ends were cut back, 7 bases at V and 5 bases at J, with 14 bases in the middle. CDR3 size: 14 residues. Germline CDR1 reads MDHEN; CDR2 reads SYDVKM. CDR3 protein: CASTTGTTNEKLFF. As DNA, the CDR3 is TGTGCCAGCACCACCGGGACTACGAATGAAAAACTGTTTTTT. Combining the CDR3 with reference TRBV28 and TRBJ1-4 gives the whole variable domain DVKVTQSSRYLVKRTGEKVFLECVQDMDHENMFWYRQDPGLGLRLIYFSYDVKMKEKGDIPEGYSVSREKKERFSLILESASTNQTSMYLCASTTGTTNEKLFFGSGTQLSVL.

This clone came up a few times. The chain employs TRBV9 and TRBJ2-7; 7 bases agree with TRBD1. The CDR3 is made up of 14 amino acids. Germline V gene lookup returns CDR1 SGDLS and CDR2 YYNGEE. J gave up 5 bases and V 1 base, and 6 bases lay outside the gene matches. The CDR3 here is CASSVRQGNNEQYF. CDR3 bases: TGTGCCAGCAGCGTAAGACAGGGTAACAACGAGCAGTACTTC.

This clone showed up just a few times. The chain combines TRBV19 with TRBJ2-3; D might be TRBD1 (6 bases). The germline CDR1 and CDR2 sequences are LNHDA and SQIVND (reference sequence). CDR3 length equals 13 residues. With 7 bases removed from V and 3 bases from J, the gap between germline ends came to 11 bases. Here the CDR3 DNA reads TGTGCCAGTACAGACAGGACTACAGATACGCAGTATTTT. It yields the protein CASTDRTTDTQYF.

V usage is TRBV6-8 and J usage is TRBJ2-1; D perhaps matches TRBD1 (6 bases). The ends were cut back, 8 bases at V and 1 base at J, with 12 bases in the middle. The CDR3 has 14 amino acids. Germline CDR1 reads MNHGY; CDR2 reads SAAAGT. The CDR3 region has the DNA TGTGCCAGCCGACGGACAGCTTCCTACAATGAGCAGTTCTTC. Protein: CASRRTASYNEQFF.

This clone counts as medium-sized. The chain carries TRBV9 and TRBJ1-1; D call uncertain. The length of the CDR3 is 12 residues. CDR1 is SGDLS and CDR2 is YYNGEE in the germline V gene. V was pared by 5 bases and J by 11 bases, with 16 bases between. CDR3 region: CASREGPIRAFF. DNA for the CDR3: TGTGCCAGCAGAGAAGGACCGATACGGGCTTTCTTT.

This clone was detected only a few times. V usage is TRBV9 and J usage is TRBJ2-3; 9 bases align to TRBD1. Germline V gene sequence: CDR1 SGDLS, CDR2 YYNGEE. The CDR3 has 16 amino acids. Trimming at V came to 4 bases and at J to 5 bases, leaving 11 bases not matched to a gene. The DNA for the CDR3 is TGTGCCAGCAGCTATAAACAGGGGGCGATGGGAGATACGCAGTATTTT. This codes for CASSYKQGAMGDTQYF.

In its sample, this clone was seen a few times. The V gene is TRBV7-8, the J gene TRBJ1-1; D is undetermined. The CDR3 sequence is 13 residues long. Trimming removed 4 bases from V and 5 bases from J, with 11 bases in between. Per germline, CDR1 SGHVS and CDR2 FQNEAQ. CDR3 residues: CASSSVLWTEAFF. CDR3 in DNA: TGTGCCAGCAGCTCGGTATTATGGACTGAAGCTTTCTTT. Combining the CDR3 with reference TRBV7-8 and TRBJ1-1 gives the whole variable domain GAGVSQSPRYKVAKRGQDVALRCDPISGHVSLFWYQQALGQGPEFLTYFQNEAQLDKSGLPSDRFFAERPEGSVSTLKIQRTQQEDSAVYLCASSSVLWTEAFFGQGTRLTVV.

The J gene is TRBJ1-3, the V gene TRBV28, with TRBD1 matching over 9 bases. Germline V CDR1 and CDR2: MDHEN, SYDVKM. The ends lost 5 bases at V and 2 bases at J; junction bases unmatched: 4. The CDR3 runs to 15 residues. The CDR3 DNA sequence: TGTGCCAGCAGTCGACAGGGGGTCCCTGGAAACACCATATATTTT. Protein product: CASSRQGVPGNTIYF.

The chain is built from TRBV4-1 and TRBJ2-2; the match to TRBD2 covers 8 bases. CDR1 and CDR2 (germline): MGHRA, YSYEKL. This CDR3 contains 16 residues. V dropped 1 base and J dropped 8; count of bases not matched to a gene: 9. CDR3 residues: CASSQASGLEKGELFF. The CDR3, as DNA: TGCGCCAGCAGCCAAGCCTCGGGACTAGAAAAGGGGGAGCTGTTTTTT.

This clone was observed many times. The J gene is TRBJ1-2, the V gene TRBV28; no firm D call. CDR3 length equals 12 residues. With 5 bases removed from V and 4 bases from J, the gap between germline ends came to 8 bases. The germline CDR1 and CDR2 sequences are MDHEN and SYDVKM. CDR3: CASSPLPYGYTF. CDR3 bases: TGTGCCAGCAGTCCTTTGCCCTATGGCTACACCTTC.

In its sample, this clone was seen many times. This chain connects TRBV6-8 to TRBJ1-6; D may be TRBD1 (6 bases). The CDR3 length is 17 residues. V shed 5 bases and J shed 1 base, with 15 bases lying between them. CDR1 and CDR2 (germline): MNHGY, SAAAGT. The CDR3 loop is CASSLDSPRSYNSPLHF. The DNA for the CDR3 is TGTGCCAGCAGTCTGGACAGCCCGAGGTCCTATAATTCACCCCTCCACTTT.

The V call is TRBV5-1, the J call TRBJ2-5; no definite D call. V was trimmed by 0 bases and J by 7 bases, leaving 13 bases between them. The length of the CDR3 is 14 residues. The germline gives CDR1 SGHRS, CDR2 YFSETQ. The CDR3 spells CASSLVTTDGTQYF. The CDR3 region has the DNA TGCGCCAGCAGCTTGGTAACGACCGATGGGACCCAGTACTTC.

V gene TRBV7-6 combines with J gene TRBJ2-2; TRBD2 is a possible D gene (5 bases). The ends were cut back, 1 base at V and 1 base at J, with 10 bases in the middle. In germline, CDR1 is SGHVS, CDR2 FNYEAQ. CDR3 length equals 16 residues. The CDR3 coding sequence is TGTGCCAGCAGCTTAGAGATAGGGAGGAACACCGGGGAGCTGTTTTTT. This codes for CASSLEIGRNTGELFF.

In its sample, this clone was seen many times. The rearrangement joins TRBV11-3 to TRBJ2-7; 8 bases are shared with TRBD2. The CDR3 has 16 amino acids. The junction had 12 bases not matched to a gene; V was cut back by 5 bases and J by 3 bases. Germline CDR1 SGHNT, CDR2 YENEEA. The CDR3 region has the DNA TGTGCCAGCAGCCTCCCGGGGGGGCAGAGCCACTACGAGCAGTACGTC. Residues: CASSLPGGQSHYEQYV.

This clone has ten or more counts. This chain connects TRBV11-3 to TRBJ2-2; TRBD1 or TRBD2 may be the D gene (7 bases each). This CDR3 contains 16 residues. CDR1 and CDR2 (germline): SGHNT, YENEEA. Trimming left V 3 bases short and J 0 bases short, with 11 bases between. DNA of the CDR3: TGTGCCAGCAGCTTGGGAGGGACAGCGAACACCGGGGAGCTGTTTTTT. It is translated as CASSLGGTANTGELFF.

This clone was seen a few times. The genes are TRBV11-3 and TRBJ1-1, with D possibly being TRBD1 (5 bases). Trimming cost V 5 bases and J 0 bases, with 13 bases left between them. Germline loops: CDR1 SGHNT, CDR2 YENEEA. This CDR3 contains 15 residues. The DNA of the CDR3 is TGTGCCAGCAGCGCCCTTCCAGGGATGAACACTGAAGCTTTCTTT. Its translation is CASSALPGMNTEAFF.

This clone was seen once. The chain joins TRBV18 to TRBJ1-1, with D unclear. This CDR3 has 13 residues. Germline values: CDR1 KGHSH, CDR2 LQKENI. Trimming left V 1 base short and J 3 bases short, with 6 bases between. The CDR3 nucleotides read TGTGCCAGCTCACCACAGGGATACACTGAAGCTTTCTTT. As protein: CASSPQGYTEAFF.

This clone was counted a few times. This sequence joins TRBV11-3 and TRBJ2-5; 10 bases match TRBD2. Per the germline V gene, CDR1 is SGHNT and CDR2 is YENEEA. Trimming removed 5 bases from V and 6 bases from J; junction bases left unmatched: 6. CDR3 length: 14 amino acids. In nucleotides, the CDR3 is TGTGCCAGCAGCCCGAGCGGGGGGGCGCAGACCCAGTACTTC. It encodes CASSPSGGAQTQYF.

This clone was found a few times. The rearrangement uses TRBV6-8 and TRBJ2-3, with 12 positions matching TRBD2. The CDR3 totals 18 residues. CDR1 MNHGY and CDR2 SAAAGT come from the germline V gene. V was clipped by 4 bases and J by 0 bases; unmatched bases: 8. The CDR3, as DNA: TGTGCCAGCAGTTTCCTCCCTAGCGGGGGGGCTAGCACAGATACGCAGTATTTT. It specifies CASSFLPSGGASTDTQYF.

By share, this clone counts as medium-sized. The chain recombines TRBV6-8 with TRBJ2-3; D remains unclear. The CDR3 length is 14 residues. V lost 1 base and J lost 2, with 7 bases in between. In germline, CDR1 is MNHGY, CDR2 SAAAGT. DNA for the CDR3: TGTGCCAGCAGTTACTTCAGGACCACAGATACGCAGTATTTT. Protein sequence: CASSYFRTTDTQYF.

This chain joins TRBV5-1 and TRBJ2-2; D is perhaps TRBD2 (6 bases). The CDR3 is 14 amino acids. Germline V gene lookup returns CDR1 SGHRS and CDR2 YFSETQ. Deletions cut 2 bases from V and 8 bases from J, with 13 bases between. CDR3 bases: TGCGCCAGCAGCTTTAGGCAGCGGGCAGGGGAGCTGTTTTTT. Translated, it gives CASSFRQRAGELFF.

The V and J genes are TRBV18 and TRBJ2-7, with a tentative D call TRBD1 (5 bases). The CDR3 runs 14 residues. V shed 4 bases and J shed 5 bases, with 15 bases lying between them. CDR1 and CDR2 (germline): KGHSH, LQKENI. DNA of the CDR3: TGTGCCAGCTCACAGGAGCAGGGTCTCGACGAGCAGTACTTC. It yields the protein CASSQEQGLDEQYF.

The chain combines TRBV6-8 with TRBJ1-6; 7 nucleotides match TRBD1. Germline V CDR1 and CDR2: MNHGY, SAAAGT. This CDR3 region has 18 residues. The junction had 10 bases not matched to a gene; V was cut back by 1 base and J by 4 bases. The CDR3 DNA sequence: TGTGCCAGCAGTTACTTCCCCCCCGGGACAGCGTATAATTCACCCCTCCACTTT. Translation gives CASSYFPPGTAYNSPLHF.

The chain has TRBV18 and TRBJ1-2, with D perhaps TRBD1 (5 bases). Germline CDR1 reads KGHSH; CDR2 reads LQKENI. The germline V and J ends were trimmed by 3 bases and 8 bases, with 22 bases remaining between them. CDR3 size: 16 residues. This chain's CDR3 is CASSPLIGRRGDGYTF. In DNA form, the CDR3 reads TGTGCCAGCTCACCCCTTATTGGCCGTCGAGGGGACGGCTACACCTTC.

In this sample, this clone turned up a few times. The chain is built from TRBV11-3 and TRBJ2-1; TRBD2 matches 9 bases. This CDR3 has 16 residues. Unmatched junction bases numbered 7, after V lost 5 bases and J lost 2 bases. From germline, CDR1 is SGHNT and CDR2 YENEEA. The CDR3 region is CASSPAASGAYNEQFF. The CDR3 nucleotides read TGTGCCAGCAGCCCGGCGGCTAGCGGGGCCTACAATGAGCAGTTCTTC.

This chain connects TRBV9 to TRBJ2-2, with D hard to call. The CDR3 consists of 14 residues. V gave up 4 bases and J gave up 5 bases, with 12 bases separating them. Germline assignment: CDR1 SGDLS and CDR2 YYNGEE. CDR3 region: CASSPKTWTGELFF. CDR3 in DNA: TGTGCCAGCAGCCCGAAGACTTGGACCGGGGAGCTGTTTTTT.

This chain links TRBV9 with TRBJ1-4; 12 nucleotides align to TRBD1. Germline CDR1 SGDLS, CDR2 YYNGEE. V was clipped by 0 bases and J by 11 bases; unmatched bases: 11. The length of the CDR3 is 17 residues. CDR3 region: CASSVEGTGGGRHKLFF. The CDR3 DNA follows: TGTGCCAGCAGCGTAGAGGGGACAGGGGGCGGGCGGCACAAACTGTTTTTT.

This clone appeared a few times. This CDR3 is CASSVEDNRLYEQYF. The CDR3 DNA sequence: TGTGCCAGCAGCGTAGAAGATAACAGACTTTACGAGCAGTACTTC. The chain has TRBV9 and TRBJ2-7; the D is unclear. The CDR3 sequence is 15 residues long. With 0 bases removed from V and 4 bases from J, the gap between germline ends came to 14 bases. Germline V gene sequence: CDR1 SGDLS, CDR2 YYNGEE.

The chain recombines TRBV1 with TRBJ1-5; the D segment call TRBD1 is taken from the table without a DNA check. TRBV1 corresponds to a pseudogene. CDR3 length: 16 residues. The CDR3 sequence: CTSSQIQTVNDQPQHF. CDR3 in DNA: TGCACCAGCAGCCAGATCCAGACAGTTAACGATCAGCCCCAGCATTTT.